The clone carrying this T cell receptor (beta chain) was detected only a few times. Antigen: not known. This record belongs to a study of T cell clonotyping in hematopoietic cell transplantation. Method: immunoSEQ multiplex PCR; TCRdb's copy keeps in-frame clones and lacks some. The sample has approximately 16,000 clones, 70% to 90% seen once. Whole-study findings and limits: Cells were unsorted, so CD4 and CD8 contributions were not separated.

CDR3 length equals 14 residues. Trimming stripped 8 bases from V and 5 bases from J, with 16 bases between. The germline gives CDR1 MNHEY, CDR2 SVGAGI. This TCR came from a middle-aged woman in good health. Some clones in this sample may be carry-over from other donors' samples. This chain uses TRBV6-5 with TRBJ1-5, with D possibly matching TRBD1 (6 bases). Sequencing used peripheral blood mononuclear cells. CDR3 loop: CASGSGTKDQPQHF. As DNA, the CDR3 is TGTGCCAGCGGATCCGGGACAAAGGATCAGCCCCAGCATTTT.